This T cell receptor (beta chain) is from a study of blood T cell repertoires in COVID-19. Looking at the study overall: The origin of the acute and convalescent COVID-19 samples was the United States, Italy and Spain. PBMCs, B-cell-depleted T cells, or T cells provided the cDNA or gDNA that made up the material.

Original analysis: Amplification of reference gene primers provided the estimated nucleated cell counts. TCRdb keeps only in-frame clones here, not all; method: immunoSEQ multiplex PCR. D and trimming come from the DNA, and the V and J calls and clone size come from that table. The repertoire holds more than 95,000 clones, around 87% seen once, with 7.6% in the top ten. Germline CDR1 and CDR2: SGHTA and FQGNSA. V lost 1 base, J lost 2 bases, and 5 bases stayed unmatched. This CDR3 comprises 16 residues. V usage is TRBV7-2 and J usage is TRBJ2-7; 10 bases match TRBD2. The sequencing input was peripheral blood. The origin of this receptor is a man aged 45 to 65 with acute or convalescent COVID-19. The CDR3 sequence is CASSLVGAGGPYEQYF. CDR3 in DNA: TGTGCCAGCAGCTTAGTGGGAGCGGGAGGGCCCTACGAGCAGTACTTC.